Below, 15 T cell receptor beta chains from the same sample are listed, as sequenced in a study of cytomegalovirus exposure and HLA in healthy donors. The PCR ran on 60 Vbeta and 13 Jbeta primers. Sequencing used immunoSEQ multiplex PCR; TCRdb keeps in-frame clones, though not all of them. The table has about 170,000 clones, about three quarters seen once; the top ten hold roughly 1.4%. Sequencing input: PBMCs. Source of these receptors: a woman aged 25 to 45 in good health and CMV-seropositive.

V gene TRBV7-2 combines with J gene TRBJ2-7; 11 bases match TRBD2. The V and J ends lost 0 bases and 4 bases, in that order; junction bases with no gene match: 2. The CDR3 loop spans 15 amino acids. Germline V gives CDR1 SGHTA, CDR2 FQGNSA. CDR3 DNA sequence: TGTGCCAGCAGCTTAGCTACTAGCGGGAGATACGAGCAGTACTTC. Encoded protein: CASSLATSGRYEQYF.

The chain is built from TRBV29-1 and TRBJ2-7; 13 bases fit TRBD2. This CDR3 has 13 residues. Unmatched junction bases numbered 5, after V lost 5 bases and J lost 7 bases. CDR1 SQVTM and CDR2 ANQGSEA come from the germline V gene. The CDR3 reads CSVWTSGSGEQYF. The CDR3 DNA reads TGCAGCGTTTGGACTAGCGGGAGTGGTGAGCAGTACTTC.

The V call is TRBV9, the J call TRBJ2-7, with TRBD1 matching 9 bases. V lost 0 bases, J lost 8 bases, and 6 bases stayed unmatched. The CDR3 has 14 residues. The germline CDR1 and CDR2 sequences are SGDLS and YYNGEE. In DNA form, the CDR3 reads TGTGCCAGCAGCGTAGAAGGGACAGGGTCCCAGCAGTACTTC. Protein: CASSVEGTGSQQYF.

This clone was picked up one time. V gene TRBV7-2 combines with J gene TRBJ2-7; 12 bases map to TRBD2. Losses at the gene ends were 0 bases for V and 0 bases for J; bases not matched to a gene: 9. The CDR3 consists of 19 residues. The germline V gene encodes CDR1 SGHTA and CDR2 FQGNSA. This CDR3 is CASSLALGLAGQSSYEQYF. The CDR3 DNA follows: TGTGCCAGCAGCTTAGCCCTGGGACTAGCGGGCCAGAGCTCCTACGAGCAGTACTTC.

V and J are TRBV7-6 and TRBJ2-5, with 7 nucleotides matching TRBD2. This CDR3 spans 16 amino acids. The ends lost 1 base at V and 0 bases at J; junction bases unmatched: 5. CDR1 and CDR2 from the germline V gene are SGHVS and FNYEAQ. The CDR3 bases are TGTGCCAGCAGCTTAGGGGGGGGACCGTACCAAGAGACCCAGTACTTC. It is translated as CASSLGGGPYQETQYF.

The chain joins TRBV9 to TRBJ2-3; the D gene is possibly TRBD2 (5 bases). In germline, CDR1 is SGDLS, CDR2 YYNGEE. CDR3 length: 13 amino acids. The ends were cut back, 4 bases at V and 6 bases at J, with 12 bases in the middle. DNA for the CDR3: TGTGCCAGCAGCCCCCTCGGGGTGGATACGCAGTATTTT. Amino acid sequence: CASSPLGVDTQYF. Full variable domain (remainder filled in from reference TRBV9 and TRBJ2-3): DSGVTQTPKHLITATGQRVTLRCSPRSGDLSVYWYQQSLDQGLQFLIQYYNGEERAKGNILERFSAQQFPDLHSELNLSSLELGDSALYFCASSPLGVDTQYFGPGTRLTVL.

This sequence joins TRBV6-5 and TRBJ2-1; D is unclear. Germline V CDR1 and CDR2: MNHEY, SVGAGI. The V and J ends lost 7 bases and 10 bases respectively, with 14 bases between them. This CDR3 is built from 12 residues. The CDR3 region is CASNSGTQEQFF. The CDR3 DNA is TGTGCCAGCAATTCAGGAACACAGGAGCAGTTCTTC.

This sequence joins TRBV6-1 and TRBJ1-1, with D tentatively TRBD1 (6 bases). This CDR3 contains 15 residues. The germline CDR1 and CDR2 sequences are MNHNS and SASEGT. Trimming stripped 5 bases from V and 2 bases from J, with 15 bases between. Here the CDR3 DNA reads TGTGCCAGCAGTACTACCGGGACACCAAACACTGAAGCTTTCTTT. Its protein is CASSTTGTPNTEAFF.

The gene calls are TRBV5-5 and TRBJ2-5; 7 nucleotides match TRBD1. The J segment lost 5 bases and the V segment lost 2 bases, leaving 6 bases of the junction unmatched. From germline, CDR1 is SGHKS and CDR2 YYEKEE (reference sequence). The CDR3 is made up of 14 amino acids. The CDR3 DNA follows: TGTGCCAGCAGCTTAACAGGGGCCCGGGAGACCCAGTACTTC. It specifies CASSLTGARETQYF.

The chain employs TRBV7-6 and TRBJ1-2; a weak D match, TRBD1 (6 bases). CDR3 length: 14 amino acids. Per the germline V gene, CDR1 is SGHVS and CDR2 is FNYEAQ. The V end was cut by 5 bases, the J end by 2 bases, with 12 bases between. For the CDR3, the DNA is TGTGCCAGCAGCCCAGGGGTTTTAAACTATGGCTACACCTTC. It is translated as CASSPGVLNYGYTF.

This clone was found a few times. This chain joins TRBV6-5 and TRBJ2-2, with D maybe TRBD2 (6 bases). The germline CDR1 and CDR2 sequences are MNHEY and SVGAGI. V gave up 2 bases and J gave up 2 bases, with 12 bases separating them. The CDR3 runs to 16 residues. The DNA of the CDR3 is TGTGCCAGCAGTTACGGGGCGGGGCTAAACACCGGGGAGCTGTTTTTT. Translation: CASSYGAGLNTGELFF.

This rearrangement joins TRBV4-1 to TRBJ2-7; 10 nucleotides line up with TRBD1. CDR1 is MGHRA, CDR2 YSYEKL, per germline. The CDR3 consists of 14 residues. V lost 5 bases, J lost 4 bases, and 5 bases stayed unmatched. CDR3 sequence reads: CASSGRDRGYEQYF. CDR3 nucleotide sequence: TGCGCCAGCAGCGGACGGGACAGGGGATACGAGCAGTACTTC.

The chain recombines TRBV29-1 with TRBJ2-7; D is uncertain. The CDR3 extends over 12 amino acids. Trimming shortened V by 2 bases and J by 3 bases, and 8 bases separated the two germline ends. From germline, CDR1 is SQVTM and CDR2 ANQGSEA. DNA for the CDR3: TGCAGCGTTGAAAGCGAGGACTACGAGCAGTACTTC. This translates into CSVESEDYEQYF.

This clone is a singleton in its sample. The V and J genes are TRBV9 and TRBJ2-3; 8 bases line up with TRBD2. Trimming at V came to 4 bases and at J to 5 bases, leaving 9 bases not matched to a gene. Germline CDR1 SGDLS, CDR2 YYNGEE. The CDR3 contains 15 residues. The CDR3: CASSPAGEVGDTQYF. For the CDR3, the DNA is TGTGCCAGCAGCCCAGCGGGAGAAGTTGGAGATACGCAGTATTTT.

J is TRBJ2-3 and V is TRBV10-1, with TRBD1 matching over 9 bases. This CDR3 contains 14 residues. The J segment lost 4 bases and the V segment lost 5 bases, leaving 4 bases of the junction unmatched. The germline CDR1 and CDR2 sequences are WNHNN and SYGVQD (reference sequence). The CDR3 DNA sequence: TGCGCCAGCAGTCGGGACAGGGTTTCAGATACGCAGTATTTT. This gives the protein CASSRDRVSDTQYF.